The clone carrying this T cell receptor (beta chain) was recorded once. The antigen remains undetermined. Time point reported: week 35, safety follow-up. The investigators gave 300 ug of mutant IDH1 20-mer peptide in each vaccine dose, together with topical imiquimod. The donors' diagnosis was new WHO grade 3 or 4 astrocytoma that was IDH1-mutant and ATRX-lost. Between the trimmed V and J ends, which lost 5 bases and 0 bases, there was a span of 13 bases. The CDR3 totals 15 residues. In germline, CDR1 is SGHTA, CDR2 FQGNSA. This sample is drawn from a study of a mutant IDH1 vaccine in newly diagnosed glioma. About the research overall: Vaccination followed radiotherapy alone by 4-6 weeks, or accompanied temozolomide cycles.

The method was immunoSEQ multiplex PCR; TCRdb's version includes in-frame clones alone and lacks a portion of them. The sample holds over 65,000 clones, almost 85% seen once. J is TRBJ1-1 and V is TRBV7-2; D perhaps matches TRBD1 (5 bases). This clonotype was sampled from a young man with glioma. Sequenced material: PBMCs, taken from a glioma patient whose treatment included an IDH1 peptide vaccine. CDR3 sequence: CASSPMGQVNTEAFF. DNA for the CDR3: TGTGCCAGCAGCCCCATGGGGCAGGTGAACACTGAAGCTTTCTTT.